Following are 13 T cell receptor beta chains from one sample sequenced in a study of T cell repertoires in cytomegalovirus infection. TCRdb re-analysed the reads in MiXCR, keeping a single row per CDR3 protein. Here the sample spans 200,000 to 300,000 distinct CDR3 sequences, about 12% being singletons. What was sequenced was PBMCs. These receptors originate from a human donor in good health (CMV status not recorded). Some clones in this sample may be carry-over from other donors' samples.

This clonotype was found many times. The chain couples TRBV27 to TRBJ2-1; 7 positions match TRBD1. V gave up 2 bases and J gave up 5 bases; unmatched junction bases: 9. Germline lookup yields CDR1 MNHEY and CDR2 SMNVEV (reference sequence). CDR3 size: 16 residues. The CDR3 is CASSLEGTENDNEQFF. As DNA, the CDR3 is TGTGCCAGCAGTTTAGAAGGGACAGAGAACGACAATGAGCAGTTCTTC.

V and J are TRBV20-1 and TRBJ1-6; D is possibly TRBD1 (5 bases). Germline lookup yields CDR1 DFQATT and CDR2 SNEGSKA (reference sequence). V was clipped by 3 bases and J by 1 base, with 13 bases between them. This CDR3 has 16 residues. CDR3 DNA sequence: TGCAGTGCTAGCGCGACAGCACTTTCCTATAATTCACCCCTCCACTTT. This sequence encodes CSASATALSYNSPLHF.

The rearrangement joins TRBV30 to TRBJ2-5; 8 nucleotides agree with TRBD1. CDR1 is GTSNPN and CDR2 is SVGIG in the germline V gene (reference sequence). With 7 bases clipped from V and 5 bases from J, the junction kept 15 bases outside the gene matches. CDR3 length: 15 residues. The CDR3 sequence is CALSLVTGAWETQYF. CDR3 DNA: TGTGCCTTGTCGCTCGTGACAGGGGCCTGGGAGACCCAGTACTTC.

This clonotype was counted at least ten times. The chain joins TRBV7-8 to TRBJ2-2; no firm D call. Germline V gene data show CDR1 as SGHVS and CDR2 as FQNEAQ. Trimming stripped 2 bases from V and 7 bases from J, with 8 bases between. The CDR3 consists of 13 residues. This chain's CDR3 is CASSLLEVGELFF. The CDR3 nucleotides are TGTGCCAGCAGCTTACTTGAGGTCGGGGAGCTGTTTTTT.

The table lists this clonotype with many counts. The chain recombines TRBV7-2 with TRBJ2-3; D is uncertain. Gene TRBJ2-5 matches the end of the DNA better, so the J call may be wrong. The length of the CDR3 is 11 residues. Germline V gene data show CDR1 as SGHTA and CDR2 as FQGNSA. The CDR3 region is CASSLSDTQYF. The CDR3 bases are TGTGCCAGCAGCTTAAGCGACACCCAGTACTTC.

This clonotype has a single count. The chain recombines TRBV20-1 with TRBJ1-5; a weak D match, TRBD1 (5 bases). Germline lookup yields CDR1 DFQATT and CDR2 SNEGSKA (reference sequence). The length of the CDR3 is 14 residues. Trimming removed 5 bases at V and 3 bases at J, with 14 bases between. In nucleotides, the CDR3 is TGCAGTGCTGGGGGGGGGGGGGACAATCAGCCCCAGCATTTT. Amino acid sequence: CSAGGGGDNQPQHF.

This clonotype was seen ten or more times. The CDR3 DNA reads TGTGCCAGCAGCTTAGCTCAGACAGATACGCAGTATTTT. Its translation is CASSLAQTDTQYF. The gene calls are TRBV7-2 and TRBJ2-3, with unresolved D. In germline, CDR1 is SGHTA, CDR2 FQGNSA. The CDR3 runs to 13 residues. The V end lost 0 bases, the J end lost 3 bases, and 4 bases lay between the germline ends.

This clonotype has only a few counts. This chain links TRBV28 with TRBJ2-7; 8 bases fit TRBD1. J was trimmed by 6 bases and V by 5 bases; bases with no gene match: 15. CDR1 and CDR2 (germline): MDHEN, SYDVKM. CDR3 length: 16 residues. The CDR3 DNA sequence: TGTGCCAGCAGTGGGGGACAGGTGCCCCGGTGGAGCGAGCAGTACTTC. Translating it yields CASSGGQVPRWSEQYF.

This clonotype was counted at least ten times. This chain uses TRBV6-6 with TRBJ1-4, with no clear D. Germline V gives CDR1 MNHNY, CDR2 SVGAGI (reference sequence). The CDR3 runs 16 residues. Trimming cost V 2 bases and J 0 bases, with 10 bases left between them. The CDR3 region is CASSYNSPATNEKLFF. CDR3 nucleotide sequence: TGTGCCAGCAGTTACAACAGTCCTGCAACTAATGAAAAACTGTTTTTT.

On this clonotype itself: The junction shows a germline mismatch at one end, possibly a read error. As DNA, the CDR3 is TGTGCCAGCAGTTTCCGAGGGACAGGGGGACCCCGAGGTGACTACAATGAGCAGTTATTC. Encoded protein: CASSFRGTGGPRGDYNEQLF. The rearrangement links TRBV28 to TRBJ2-1, with TRBD1 identical over 11 bases. From germline, CDR1 is MDHEN and CDR2 SYDVKM. There are 20 residues in the CDR3. Variable domain in full (rest from reference TRBV28 and TRBJ2-1): DVKVTQSSRYLVKRTGEKVFLECVQDMDHENMFWYRQDPGLGLRLIYFSYDVKMKEKGDIPEGYSVSREKKERFSLILESASTNQTSMYLCASSFRGTGGPRGDYNEQLFGPGTRLTVL.

This clonotype has ten or more counts. The genes are TRBV6-5 and TRBJ1-1; no definite D call. Germline loops: CDR1 MNHEY, CDR2 SVGAGI. CDR3 length equals 14 residues. Trimming pared 2 bases from V and 10 bases from J, leaving 17 bases between. DNA of the CDR3: TGTGCCAGCAGTTACGACGCCGGGCCCCGGCCAGCTTTCTTT. Protein sequence: CASSYDAGPRPAFF.

This clonotype was observed many times. The V and J genes are TRBV7-2 and TRBJ2-2, with a weak D call TRBD1 (5 bases). CDR3 length equals 15 residues. Trimming took 2 bases from V and 0 from J, leaving 7 bases between them. Germline lookup yields CDR1 SGHTA and CDR2 FQGNSA. CDR3 coding DNA: TGTGCCAGCAGCTTACAGGGTTCGAACACCGGGGAGCTGTTTTTT. Translated: CASSLQGSNTGELFF.

This clonotype was observed many times. The V gene is TRBV15, the J gene TRBJ1-2; D not certain. Germline V gives CDR1 LNHNV, CDR2 YYDKDF (reference sequence). The CDR3 loop spans 14 amino acids. V was clipped by 1 base and J by 8 bases, with 14 bases between them. The CDR3 DNA sequence: TGTGCCACCAGCAGAGTTGAGTTCACGGGCGGCTACACCTTC. Translation gives CATSRVEFTGGYTF.